The rows below give T cell receptor beta chains drawn from one sample of a study of vaccination and CD4 T cells after COVID-19. MiXCR was run by TCRdb on the PCR reads, yielding one entry per CDR3 protein. The sample carries 15,000 to 20,000 distinct CDR3 sequences, approximately 46% recorded once. No antigen has been identified for these receptors. The sample consisted of CD4+ T cells from blood, cultured in vitro. The source is a human donor who had recovered from COVID-19. CDR3s include the opening cysteine and the closing phenylalanine or tryptophan. A D gene is named only where the DNA matches it firmly. Clone size, where shown, is once, few, many, or a class for clones that have expanded.

TGTGCCAGCAGTTTAACGAACAGGGATCCTTCACCCCTCCACTTT	CASSLTNRDPSPLHF	NA	TRBV6-5	TRBJ1-6	few
TGTGCCAGCAGGGACAGGGGGCGCGGGTCCTACGAGCAGTACTTC	CASRDRGRGSYEQYF	TRBD1	TRBV6-1	TRBJ2-7	NA
TGTGCCAGCAGTCCACAGGGGGCGGACTACGAGCAGTACTTC	CASSPQGADYEQYF	TRBD1	TRBV27	TRBJ2-7	few
TGTGCCAGCAAGGGTAGCGGGGGGTCTGGGGAGCTGTTTTTT	CASKGSGGSGELFF	TRBD2	TRBV2	TRBJ2-2	NA
TGTGCCAGCCGACGGTGGGGGTCGACTAATGAAAAACTGTTTTTT	CASRRWGSTNEKLFF	NA	TRBV27	TRBJ1-4	NA
TGTGCCAGCAGCTTCGGACAGGGCTCGGCACCCCTCCACTTT	CASSFGQGSAPLHF	TRBD1	TRBV7-2	TRBJ1-6	NA
TGTGCCAGCAGCTTACAACCCCCAGGGCCCGGGGTTGGCTACACCTTC	CASSLQPPGPGVGYTF	NA	TRBV7-2	TRBJ1-2	NA
TGCAGTGCTAGAGAGCAGTCCCGGGGTGAAAAACTGTTTTTT	CSAREQSRGEKLFF	NA	TRBV20-1	TRBJ1-4	NA
TGTGCCAGCAGCCCCGCCGGAGTCTCTTTTGAAGCTTTCTTT	CASSPAGVSFEAFF	NA	TRBV28	TRBJ1-1	NA
TGTGCCACCAGTGAAGCGGGAGGCTACAATGAGCAGTTCTTC	CATSEAGGYNEQFF	TRBD2	TRBV24-1	TRBJ2-1	NA
TGTGCCAGCCAGAGGGGAGAGACCCAGTACTTC	CASQRGETQYF	NA	TRBV6-1	TRBJ2-5	NA
TGCAGTGTATCTGGTGGACAGGCCTTGGGCTACACCTTC	CSVSGGQALGYTF	TRBD1	TRBV20-1	TRBJ1-2	few
TGTGCCAGCAGCGTAGACGGACAGTTCTCCTACGAGCAGTACTTC	CASSVDGQFSYEQYF	NA	TRBV9	TRBJ2-7	NA
TGTGCCAGCGGGGGAGTGGGGTTCAATCAGCCCCAGCATTTT	CASGGVGFNQPQHF	NA	TRBV19	TRBJ1-5	NA
TGTGCCTGGAGTGTGCCCCGACATTCTGGAAACACCATATATTTT	CAWSVPRHSGNTIYF	NA	TRBV30	TRBJ1-3	once
TGCAGTGCTAGAGAAGAGCGAGGGGCGGGATCACCCCTCCACTTT	CSAREERGAGSPLHF	NA	TRBV20-1	TRBJ1-6	NA
TGTGCCAGCAGCCAAGCCGGGTTCGGCTACACCTTC	CASSQAGFGYTF	NA	TRBV14	TRBJ1-2	NA
TGTGCCAGCAGCGGCCCAAGTGGGGACGGCTACAATGAGCAGTTCTTC	CASSGPSGDGYNEQFF	NA	TRBV5-6	TRBJ2-1	NA
TGTGCCAGCAGCATACAGGGGCACACTGAAGCTTTCTTT	CASSIQGHTEAFF	TRBD1	TRBV2	TRBJ1-1	NA
TGTGCCAGCAACCCGGACGGATTTAGCAATCAGCCCCAGCATTTT	CASNPDGFSNQPQHF	NA	TRBV7-2	TRBJ1-5	NA
TGTGCCAGCAGCTTAGGATCCCAACTTAGGCTCGAAGCTTTCTTT	CASSLGSQLRLEAFF	NA	TRBV7-2	TRBJ1-1	few
TGCAGTGCAGGCCCGTCCACCTACGAGCAGTACTTC	CSAGPSTYEQYF	NA	TRBV20-1	TRBJ2-7	few
TGCAGTGCTAGACTAGCGGGGTCCTACAATGAGCAGTTCTTC	CSARLAGSYNEQFF	TRBD2	TRBV20-1	TRBJ2-1	NA
TGTGCCGTCCAGGGGGAATCAGGTGAAAAACTGTTTTTT	CAVQGESGEKLFF	TRBD1	TRBV10-3	TRBJ1-4	NA
TGTGCCAGCAGCTACGCCGGGACGGGCTACGAGCAGTACTTC	CASSYAGTGYEQYF	NA	TRBV11-3	TRBJ2-7	NA
TGTGCCAGCAGTTCGGGACTAGCGGGGGTGACTAGCACAGATACGCAGTATTTT	CASSSGLAGVTSTDTQYF	TRBD2	TRBV6-5	TRBJ2-3	NA
TGTGCCAGCAGTGGACAGGGGTTCAATCAGCCCCAGCATTTT	CASSGQGFNQPQHF	TRBD1	TRBV2	TRBJ1-5	NA
TGTGCCAGCAGCTTAAGAGTGAGAGAGACCCAGTACTTC	CASSLRVRETQYF	NA	TRBV7-6	TRBJ2-5	medium-sized
TGTGCCATCAGCGGACAGGAGTTGAACACTGAAGCTTTCTTT	CAISGQELNTEAFF	TRBD1	TRBV10-3	TRBJ1-1	NA
TGTGCCAGCAGGGGACAAGGGAGGACTGAAGCTTTCTTT	CASRGQGRTEAFF	NA	TRBV2	TRBJ1-1	NA
TGTGCCAGCAGCTTTAGCGGGTCCAACCGTGAGCAGTACTTC	CASSFSGSNREQYF	TRBD2	TRBV7-2	TRBJ2-7	few
TGCAGTGCCTCGGTCCAGGCTGTGAGCACAGATACGCAGTATTTT	CSASVQAVSTDTQYF	NA	TRBV20-1	TRBJ2-3	few
TGTGCCAGCAGCCGACGCGGCGACAGGGGCCATTCACCCCTCCACTTT	CASSRRGDRGHSPLHF	TRBD1	TRBV6-1	TRBJ1-6	once
TGTGCCAGCTCACCTCGGTTAGCGGACACAGATACGCAGTATTTT	CASSPRLADTDTQYF	NA	TRBV18	TRBJ2-3	NA
TGTGCCAGCAGGGGATCGTCGAGCAATCAGCCCCAGCATTTT	CASRGSSSNQPQHF	NA	TRBV2	TRBJ1-5	NA
TGCAGTGCTGACGGGGGCGTTGGGGAGCAGTTCTTC	CSADGGVGEQFF	NA	TRBV20-1	TRBJ2-1	NA
TGTGCCAGCAGCAAAGGACTAGCAGGAGATACGCAGTATTTT	CASSKGLAGDTQYF	TRBD2	TRBV7-2	TRBJ2-3	once
TGCAGTGCCGTGAACCCAGCATCCCCCTACGAGCAGTACTTC	CSAVNPASPYEQYF	NA	TRBV20-1	TRBJ2-7	few
TGTGCCAGCAGCGTGACTAGATCGGATACGCAGTATTTT	CASSVTRSDTQYF	NA	TRBV7-8	TRBJ2-3	few
TGTGCCAGCAGAAGCAGAGGGAGGGGGCAAGAGACCCAGTACTTC	CASRSRGRGQETQYF	NA	TRBV11-2	TRBJ2-5	NA
TGCAGTGCTCGGCCAAGCGGGAGGACCTACGAGCAGTACTTC	CSARPSGRTYEQYF	TRBD2	TRBV20-1	TRBJ2-7	once
TGCGCCAGCAGCTTGGAATACGGGGGCCCCACAGATACGCAGTATTTT	CASSLEYGGPTDTQYF	NA	TRBV5-1	TRBJ2-3	NA
TGTGCCAGTAGTACCCGATATAGTCGGGAGGACAGAGATACGCAGTATTTT	CASSTRYSREDRDTQYF	NA	TRBV19	TRBJ2-3	few
TGTGCCAGCAGTCCCACGAAGGGCCGCAGCTCCTACGAGCAGTACTTC	CASSPTKGRSSYEQYF	NA	TRBV27	TRBJ2-7	once
TGTGCCAGCAGTCAGGGAGGGACTGAAGCTTTCTTT	CASSQGGTEAFF	NA	TRBV6-1	TRBJ1-1	NA
TGTGCCAGCAGTTACGTAGGGTTGGAGAATCAGCCCCAGCATTTT	CASSYVGLENQPQHF	NA	TRBV6-5	TRBJ1-5	NA
TGCAGCGTCTTGCCCGACAGGGCATACGATACGCAGTATTTT	CSVLPDRAYDTQYF	TRBD1	TRBV29-1	TRBJ2-3	NA